In its sample, the clone carrying this T cell receptor (beta chain) was seen a few times. PCR amplification relied on 60 Vbeta primers (plus 13 Jbeta primers). Profiling relied on immunoSEQ multiplex PCR, and the TCRdb table lists in-frame clones only, not all of them. The sample records 75,000 to 90,000 clones, over 9% being singletons. This sample is drawn from a study of cytomegalovirus exposure and HLA in healthy donors. The germline CDR1 and CDR2 sequences are SGHNT and YYREEE (reference sequence). There are 16 residues in the CDR3. The V and J ends lost 0 bases and 7 bases, in that order; junction bases with no gene match: 7.

The V and J genes are TRBV5-4 and TRBJ1-4, with 9 bases aligning to TRBD1. The sample taken for sequencing was PBMCs. This clonotype was sampled from a man in his 60s in good health and CMV-seropositive. The CDR3 DNA follows: TGTGCCAGCAGCTTGGCTAAACAGGGGGCGCTTGAAAAACTGTTTTTT. It yields the protein CASSLAKQGALEKLFF.